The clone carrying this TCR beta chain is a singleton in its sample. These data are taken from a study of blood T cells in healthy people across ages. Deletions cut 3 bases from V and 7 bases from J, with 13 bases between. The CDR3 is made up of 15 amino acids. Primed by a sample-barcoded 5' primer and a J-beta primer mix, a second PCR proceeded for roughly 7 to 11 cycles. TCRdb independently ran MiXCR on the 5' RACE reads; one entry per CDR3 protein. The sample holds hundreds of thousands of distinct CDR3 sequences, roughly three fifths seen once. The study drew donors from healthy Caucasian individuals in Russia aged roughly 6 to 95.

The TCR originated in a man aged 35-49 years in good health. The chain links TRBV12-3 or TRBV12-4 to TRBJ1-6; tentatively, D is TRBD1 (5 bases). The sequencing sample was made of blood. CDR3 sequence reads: CASSLGGGSNSPLHF. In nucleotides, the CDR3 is TGTGCCAGCAGTTTGGGGGGGGGGTCGAATTCACCCCTCCACTTT.